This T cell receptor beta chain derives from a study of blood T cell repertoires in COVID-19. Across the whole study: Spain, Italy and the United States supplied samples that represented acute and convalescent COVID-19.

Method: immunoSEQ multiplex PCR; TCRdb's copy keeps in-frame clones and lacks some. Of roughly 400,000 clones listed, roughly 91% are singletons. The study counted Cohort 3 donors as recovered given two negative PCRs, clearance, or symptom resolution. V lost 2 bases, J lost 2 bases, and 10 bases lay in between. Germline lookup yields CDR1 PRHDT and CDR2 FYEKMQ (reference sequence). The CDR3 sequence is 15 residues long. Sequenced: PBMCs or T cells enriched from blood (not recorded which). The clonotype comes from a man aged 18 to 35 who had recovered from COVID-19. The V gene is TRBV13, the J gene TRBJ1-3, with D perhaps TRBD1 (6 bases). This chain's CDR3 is CASSLLKGAGNTIYF. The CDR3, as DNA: TGTGCCAGCAGCTTATTAAAGGGGGCTGGAAACACCATATATTTT.